This is a list of T cell receptor beta chains from one sample in a study of T-cell reconstitution after alpha-beta-depleted transplantation in children. In TCRdb, the PCR reads were re-called with MiXCR into one record per CDR3 protein. The sample holds 450,000 to 550,000 distinct CDR3 sequences; around 10% are singletons and the top ten take about 15%. This material consisted of PBMCs, mostly from graft donor cells, taken 180 days after TCRalphabeta/CD19-depleted stem cell transplant. Every receptor here comes from a female patient aged 2-15 years who had a stem cell transplant for aplastic anemia, so the T cells may come from the graft donor. Each CDR3 is given with its conserved first and last residue. Fields, in order: D gene, J gene, clone size, V gene, CDR3 protein, CDR3 DNA. The D gene is left open where the match is weak. Part of the rows lack a size; the others show once, few, many or a class for expanded clones.

TRBD2	TRBJ2-3	-	TRBV5-1	CASREGTSGSTDTQYF	TGCGCCAGCAGGGAGGGGACTAGCGGTTCGACAGATACGCAGTATTTT
TRBD1	TRBJ2-3	-	TRBV29-1	CSAPGTGVDTQYF	TGCAGCGCCCCCGGGACAGGTGTAGATACGCAGTATTTT
-	TRBJ2-5	-	TRBV28	CASTPSGTHQETQYF	TGTGCCAGCACCCCCTCGGGGACACATCAAGAGACCCAGTACTTC
-	TRBJ2-1	many	TRBV5-1	CASSLAFESYNEQFF	TGCGCCAGCAGCTTGGCCTTCGAGTCCTACAATGAGCAGTTCTTC
TRBD2	TRBJ2-6	few	TRBV11-2	CASSHRGGAGANVLTF	TGTGCCAGCAGCCATCGGGGGGGCGCAGGGGCCAACGTCCTGACTTTC
TRBD2	TRBJ2-1	-	TRBV4-3	CASSQAGLAANQFF	TGCGCCAGCAGCCAGGCGGGACTAGCGGCGAACCAGTTCTTC
-	TRBJ2-7	-	TRBV27	CALPYEQYF	TGTGCTCTGCCTTACGAGCAGTACTTC
-	TRBJ2-2	-	TRBV5-4	CASSLGLPSGELFF	TGTGCCAGCAGCCTGGGGCTGCCCTCCGGGGAGCTGTTTTTT
-	TRBJ1-4	few	TRBV12-3/TRBV12-4	CASSLGAGPNEKLFF	TGTGCCAGCAGTTTAGGGGCAGGACCTAATGAAAAACTGTTTTTT
-	TRBJ2-1	-	TRBV6-1	CASSDAGHRSYNEQFF	TGTGCCAGCAGTGACGCGGGACACCGATCCTACAATGAGCAGTTCTTC
TRBD1	TRBJ1-2	-	TRBV5-1	CASSSSGTEYGYTF	TGCGCCAGCAGCAGCTCCGGGACAGAGTATGGCTACACCTTC
TRBD1	TRBJ2-5	-	TRBV14	CASSQWDRGGETHYF	TGTGCCAGCAGCCAATGGGACAGGGGTGGGGAGACCCATTACTTC
-	TRBJ2-3	once	TRBV20-1	CSARSISSLHPTDTQYF	TGCAGTGCTAGATCTATCTCTAGCCTCCATCCCACAGATACGCAGTATTTT
-	TRBJ2-3	few	TRBV11-1	CASSSPGIPTPLKVSTDTQYF	TGTGCCAGCAGCTCCCCCGGGATCCCGACCCCGCTTAAAGTCAGCACAGATACGCAGTATTTT
TRBD2	TRBJ2-1	few	TRBV3-1	CASSQESSGRAKEQFF	TGTGCCAGCAGCCAAGAATCCAGCGGGAGGGCCAAGGAGCAGTTCTTC
-	TRBJ2-4	-	TRBV21-1	CASRREGGQYF	TGTGCCAGCAGAAGAGAGGGAGGACAGTACTTC
TRBD2	TRBJ2-5	-	TRBV7-8	CASSPGGAGQETQYF	TGTGCCAGCAGCCCCGGGGGGGCAGGTCAAGAGACCCAGTACTTC
-	TRBJ2-5	-	TRBV20-1	CSARDFRGGETQYF	TGCAGTGCTAGAGATTTCCGGGGCGGGGAGACCCAGTACTTC
TRBD1	TRBJ2-1	many	TRBV11-3	CASSLVGGQGIEQFF	TGTGCCAGCAGCTTGGTGGGGGGACAGGGAATTGAGCAGTTCTTC
-	TRBJ2-2	-	TRBV20-1	CSAQTHGQGIWRTGELFF	TGCAGTGCTCAAACCCACGGGCAGGGGATTTGGCGCACCGGGGAGCTGTTTTTT
TRBD2	TRBJ2-3	-	TRBV20-1	CSAPYYAGGRSDTQYF	TGCAGTGCTCCCTACTACGCGGGAGGGCGTTCAGATACGCAGTATTTT
TRBD1	TRBJ2-7	many	TRBV5-1	CASGGQGMEEQYF	TGCGCCAGTGGGGGACAGGGAATGGAGGAGCAGTACTTC
TRBD1	TRBJ1-5	-	TRBV6-2/TRBV6-3	CASSPGQGIDQPQHF	TGTGCCAGCAGTCCGGGACAGGGTATCGATCAGCCCCAGCATTTT
-	TRBJ2-3	few	TRBV11-2	CASSLEVLPYSTDTQYF	TGTGCCAGCAGCTTAGAAGTGCTCCCCTACAGTACAGATACGCAGTATTTT
TRBD2	TRBJ2-7	-	TRBV7-8	CASSFGTSGRRSGYEQYF	TGTGCCAGCAGCTTCGGGACTAGCGGGAGACGGAGTGGATACGAGCAGTACTTC
TRBD1	TRBJ1-4	many	TRBV20-1	CSARDRGLEKLFF	TGCAGTGCTAGGGACAGGGGGCTTGAAAAACTGTTTTTT
-	TRBJ1-5	-	TRBV9	CASSVASGQPQHF	TGTGCCAGCAGCGTAGCTTCCGGACAGCCCCAGCATTTT
TRBD2	TRBJ2-2	few	TRBV20-1	CSARGSGSGDTGELFF	TGCAGTGCTCGGGGTAGCGGGAGCGGAGACACCGGGGAGCTGTTTTTT
-	TRBJ1-5	-	TRBV27	CASSAPYSNQPQHF	TGTGCCAGCAGTGCACCATATAGCAATCAGCCCCAGCATTTT
TRBD2	TRBJ2-2	many	TRBV9	CASSVATGLAGAGELFF	TGTGCCAGCAGCGTAGCTACAGGACTAGCGGGAGCCGGGGAGCTGTTTTTT
-	TRBJ1-5	few	TRBV7-8	CASSPDLADSNQPQHF	TGTGCCAGCAGCCCCGACTTGGCGGATAGCAATCAGCCCCAGCATTTT
TRBD2	TRBJ2-2	-	TRBV28	CASWGGGSNTGELFF	TGTGCCAGCTGGGGGGGAGGCTCGAACACCGGGGAGCTGTTTTTT
TRBD2	TRBJ2-1	few	TRBV18	CASSPKTSGSGNEQFF	TGTGCCAGCTCACCTAAGACTAGCGGGAGTGGCAATGAGCAGTTCTTC
-	TRBJ2-3	-	TRBV5-8	CASSFQESTDTQYF	TGTGCCAGCAGCTTTCAGGAAAGCACAGATACGCAGTATTTT
-	TRBJ2-7	many	TRBV7-2	CASSGETGFYEQYF	TGTGCCAGCAGCGGGGAGACGGGGTTCTACGAGCAGTACTTC
-	TRBJ1-1	few	TRBV6-5	CASSSPRGSRTEAFF	TGTGCCAGCAGTTCCCCCCGGGGGTCACGCACTGAAGCTTTCTTT
TRBD2	TRBJ2-5	-	TRBV20-1	CSAGTSGRKAQYF	TGCAGTGCAGGCACTAGCGGGAGAAAGGCCCAGTACTTC
-	TRBJ1-1	few	TRBV6-2/TRBV6-3	CASTQPPGGNTEAFF	TGTGCCAGCACCCAGCCTCCCGGAGGGAACACTGAAGCTTTCTTT
TRBD1	TRBJ2-2	-	TRBV2	CASRQGATGELFF	TGTGCCAGCAGGCAGGGGGCAACCGGGGAGCTGTTTTTT
TRBD2	TRBJ2-7	few	TRBV7-2	CASSFWRVGTRASEQYF	TGTGCCAGCAGCTTTTGGCGGGTAGGGACTAGAGCCTCCGAGCAGTACTTC
TRBD2	TRBJ2-2	-	TRBV6-1	CASTSGRAAGELFF	TGTGCCAGCACGAGCGGGAGGGCCGCCGGGGAGCTGTTTTTT
-	TRBJ2-2	-	TRBV7-3	CASSLSFTTGELFF	TGTGCCAGCAGCTTAAGTTTCACCACCGGGGAGCTGTTTTTT
TRBD2	TRBJ2-1	-	TRBV11-2	CASSLDGLAGYNEQFF	TGTGCCAGCAGCTTAGATGGTCTAGCGGGTTACAATGAGCAGTTCTTC
-	TRBJ2-4	many	TRBV12-3/TRBV12-4	CASSPSYAKNIQYF	TGTGCCAGCAGTCCCTCTTACGCCAAAAACATTCAGTACTTC
TRBD2	TRBJ2-3	-	TRBV20-1	CSARFGRELRSDTQYF	TGCAGTGCTAGATTCGGGCGGGAGTTGCGGTCAGATACGCAGTATTTT
TRBD2	TRBJ2-3	many	TRBV29-1	CSARLAGVTDTQYF	TGCAGCGCAAGACTAGCGGGGGTCACAGATACGCAGTATTTT
-	TRBJ2-5	many	TRBV28	CASSLSRTQETQYF	TGTGCCAGCAGTTTAAGTCGCACACAAGAGACCCAGTACTTC
-	TRBJ2-2	-	TRBV6-1	CASSEVGTRGSTGELFF	TGTGCCAGCAGTGAAGTTGGGACCCGGGGCTCCACCGGGGAGCTGTTTTTT
-	TRBJ1-4	-	TRBV6-5	CASSSHRDLNEKLFF	TGTGCCAGCAGTTCCCACCGGGATCTTAATGAAAAACTGTTTTTT
TRBD2	TRBJ2-2	-	TRBV4-3	CASSQDLASGRVRTGELFF	TGCGCCAGCAGCCAAGATCTCGCTAGCGGGAGGGTGAGGACCGGGGAGCTGTTTTTT
TRBD1	TRBJ1-6	few	TRBV30	CAWSGAYAGTGINSPLHF	TGTGCCTGGAGTGGGGCTTACGCCGGGACAGGCATTAATTCACCCCTCCACTTT